This T cell receptor beta chain was identified in a study of blood T cell repertoires in COVID-19. Study overall: Sites across the United States, Italy and Spain contributed samples from acute and convalescent COVID-19. Sources were T cells, B-cell-depleted T cells, or PBMCs; the material itself was cDNA or gDNA.

Germline CDR1 and CDR2: LGHNT and FRNRAP. With 7 bases removed from V and 7 bases from J, the gap between germline ends came to 13 bases. The CDR3 is 13 residues long. This clone was observed a single time. Source study methods: For nucleated cells, counts were estimated from reference gene primer amplification. Profiling relied on immunoSEQ multiplex PCR, and the TCRdb table lists in-frame clones only, not all of them. V and J calls and clone size come straight from that table; D and trimming were deduced from the DNA. The sample lists 120,000 to 150,000 clones, approximately 87% occurring once. This TCR was recovered from a man aged 50 or older who had recovered from COVID-19. This chain joins TRBV12-5 and TRBJ1-4, with D hard to call. Sequencing was done on a sample of peripheral blood. CDR3 nucleotide sequence: TGTGCTAGTGCCAGGACTAGAAGTGAAAAACTGTTTTTT. Translation: CASARTRSEKLFF.